What follows describes a single T cell receptor beta chain. Sequencing was performed with immunoSEQ multiplex PCR; in TCRdb, only in-frame clones are kept and a portion is missing. The sample lists about 180,000 clones, less than 90% occurring once. The data are from a study of blood T cell repertoires in COVID-19. The CDR3 extends over 13 amino acids. Trimming took off 3 bases at V and 3 bases at J, with 11 bases between the two ends. From germline, CDR1 is GTSNPN and CDR2 SVGIG (reference sequence). This receptor was taken from a woman in her sixties or seventies with COVID-19, enrolled during active disease. The chain couples TRBV30 to TRBJ1-1; D perhaps matches TRBD1 (5 bases). The sample consisted of peripheral blood. The CDR3 spells CAWRPGWDTEAFF. DNA of the CDR3: TGTGCCTGGAGACCAGGGTGGGACACTGAAGCTTTCTTT.